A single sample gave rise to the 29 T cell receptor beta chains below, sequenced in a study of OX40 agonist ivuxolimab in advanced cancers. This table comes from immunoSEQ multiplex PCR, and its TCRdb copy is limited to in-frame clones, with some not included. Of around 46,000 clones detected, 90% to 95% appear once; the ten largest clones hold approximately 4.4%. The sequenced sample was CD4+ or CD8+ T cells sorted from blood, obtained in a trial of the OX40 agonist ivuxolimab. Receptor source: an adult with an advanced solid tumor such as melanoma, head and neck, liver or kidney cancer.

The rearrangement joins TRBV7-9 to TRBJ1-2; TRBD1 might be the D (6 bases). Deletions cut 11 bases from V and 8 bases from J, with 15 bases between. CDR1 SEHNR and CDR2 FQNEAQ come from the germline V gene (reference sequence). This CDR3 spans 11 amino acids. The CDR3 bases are TGTGCCCTCCGGGGTAGGGGGGGCTACACCTTC. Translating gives CALRGRGGYTF.

This chain's CDR3 is CASSLVSVFSGGKQETQYF. In DNA, the CDR3 is TGTGCCAGCAGCTTAGTGAGCGTTTTTAGCGGGGGGAAACAAGAGACCCAGTACTTC. The V gene is TRBV11-2, the J gene TRBJ2-5, with 10 bases fitting TRBD2. V was pared by 1 base and J by 2 bases, with 13 bases of the junction left unmatched. The germline V gene encodes CDR1 SGHAT and CDR2 FQNNGV. The CDR3 is made up of 19 amino acids.

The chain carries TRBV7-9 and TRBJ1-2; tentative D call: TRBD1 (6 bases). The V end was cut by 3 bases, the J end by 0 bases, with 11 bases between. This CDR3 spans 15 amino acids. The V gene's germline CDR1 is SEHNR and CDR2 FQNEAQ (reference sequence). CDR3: CASSFGDTANYGYTF. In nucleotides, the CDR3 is TGTGCCAGCAGCTTCGGGGACACAGCTAACTATGGCTACACCTTC.

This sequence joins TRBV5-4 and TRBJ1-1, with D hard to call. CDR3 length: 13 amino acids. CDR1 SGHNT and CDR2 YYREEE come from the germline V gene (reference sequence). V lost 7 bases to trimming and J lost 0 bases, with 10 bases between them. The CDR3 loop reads CASADGVNTEAFF. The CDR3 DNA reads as TGTGCCAGCGCCGACGGGGTGAACACTGAAGCTTTCTTT. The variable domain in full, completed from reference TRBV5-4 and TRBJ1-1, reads ETGVTQSPTHLIKTRGQQVTLRCSSQSGHNTVSWYQQALGQGPQFIFQYYREEENGRGNFPPRFSGLQFPNYSSELNVNALELDDSALYLCASADGVNTEAFFGQGTRLTVV.

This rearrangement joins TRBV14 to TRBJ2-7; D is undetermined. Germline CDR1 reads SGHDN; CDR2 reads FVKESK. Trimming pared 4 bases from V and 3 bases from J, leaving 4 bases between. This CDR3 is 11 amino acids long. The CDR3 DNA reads TGTGCCAGCAGCCCGAACTACGAGCAGTACTTC. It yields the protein CASSPNYEQYF.

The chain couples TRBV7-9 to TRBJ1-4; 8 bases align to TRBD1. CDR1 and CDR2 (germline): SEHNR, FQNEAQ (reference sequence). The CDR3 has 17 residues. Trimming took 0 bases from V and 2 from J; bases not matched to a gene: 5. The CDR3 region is CASSLAPQGATNEKLFF. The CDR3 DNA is TGTGCCAGCAGCTTAGCGCCCCAGGGGGCTACTAATGAAAAACTGTTTTTT.

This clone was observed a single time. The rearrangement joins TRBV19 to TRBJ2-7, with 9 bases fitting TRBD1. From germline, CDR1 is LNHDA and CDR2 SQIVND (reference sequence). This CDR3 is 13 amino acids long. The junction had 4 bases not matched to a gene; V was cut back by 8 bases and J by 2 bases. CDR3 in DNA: TGTGCCAGTGCCGGGACAGGGACCTACGAGCAGTACTTC. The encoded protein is CASAGTGTYEQYF.

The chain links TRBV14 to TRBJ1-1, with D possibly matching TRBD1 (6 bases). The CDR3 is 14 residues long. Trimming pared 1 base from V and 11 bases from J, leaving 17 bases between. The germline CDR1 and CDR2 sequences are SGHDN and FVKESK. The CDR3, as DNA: TGTGCCAGCAGCCAAGTGCGGGGGCATTTGGAGGCTTTCTTT. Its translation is CASSQVRGHLEAFF.

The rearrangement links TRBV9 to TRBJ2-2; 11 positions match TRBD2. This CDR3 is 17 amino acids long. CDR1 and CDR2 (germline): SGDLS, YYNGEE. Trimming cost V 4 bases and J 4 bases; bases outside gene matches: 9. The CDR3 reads CASSPGRTSGFTGELFF. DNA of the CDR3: TGTGCCAGCAGCCCTGGGCGGACTAGCGGGTTCACCGGGGAGCTGTTTTTT.

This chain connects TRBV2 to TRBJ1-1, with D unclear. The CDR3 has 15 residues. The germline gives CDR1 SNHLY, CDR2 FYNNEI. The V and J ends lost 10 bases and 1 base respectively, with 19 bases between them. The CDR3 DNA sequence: TGTGCCACGTACGCGTCGCCGCGAGAGAACACTGAAGCTTTCTTT. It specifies CATYASPRENTEAFF.

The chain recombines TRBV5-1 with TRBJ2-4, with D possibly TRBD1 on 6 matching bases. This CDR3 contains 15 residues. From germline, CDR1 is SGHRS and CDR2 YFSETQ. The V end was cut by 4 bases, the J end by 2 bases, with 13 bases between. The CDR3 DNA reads TGCGCCAGCAGCGCCGCAGGGGTGACCAAAAACATTCAGTACTTC. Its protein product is CASSAAGVTKNIQYF.

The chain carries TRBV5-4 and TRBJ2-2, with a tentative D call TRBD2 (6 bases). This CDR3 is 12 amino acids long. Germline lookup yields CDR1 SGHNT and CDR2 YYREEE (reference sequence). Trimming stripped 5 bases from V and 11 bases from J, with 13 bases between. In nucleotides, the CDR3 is TGTGCCAGCAGACGGGACTCAAACGAGCTGTTTTTT. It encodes CASRRDSNELFF.

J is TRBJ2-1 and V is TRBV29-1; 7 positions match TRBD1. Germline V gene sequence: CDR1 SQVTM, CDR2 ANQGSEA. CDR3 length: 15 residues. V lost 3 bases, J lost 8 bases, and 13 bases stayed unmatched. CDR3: CSVDRGGQEIDEQFF. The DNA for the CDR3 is TGCAGCGTTGACAGGGGTGGACAGGAAATAGATGAGCAGTTCTTC.

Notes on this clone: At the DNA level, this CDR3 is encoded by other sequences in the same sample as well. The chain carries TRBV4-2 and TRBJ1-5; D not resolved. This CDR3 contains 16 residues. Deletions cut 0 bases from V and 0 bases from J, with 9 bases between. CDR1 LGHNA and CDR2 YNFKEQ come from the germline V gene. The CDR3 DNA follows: TGTGCCAGCAGCCAAGACCGCGGTAATAGCAATCAGCCCCAGCATTTT. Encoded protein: CASSQDRGNSNQPQHF.

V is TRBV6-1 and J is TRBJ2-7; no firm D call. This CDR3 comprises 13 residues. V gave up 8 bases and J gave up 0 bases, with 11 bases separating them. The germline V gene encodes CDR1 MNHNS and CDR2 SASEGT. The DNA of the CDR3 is TGTGCCAGCGTGCACCGAAGCTCCTACGAGCAGTACTTC. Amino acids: CASVHRSSYEQYF.

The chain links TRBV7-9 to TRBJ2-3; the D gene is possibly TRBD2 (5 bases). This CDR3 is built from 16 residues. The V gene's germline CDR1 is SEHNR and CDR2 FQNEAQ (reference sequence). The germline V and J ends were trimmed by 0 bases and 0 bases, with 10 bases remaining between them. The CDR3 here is CASSLALEGSTDTQYF. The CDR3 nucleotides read TGTGCCAGCAGCTTAGCGCTTGAGGGAAGCACAGATACGCAGTATTTT.

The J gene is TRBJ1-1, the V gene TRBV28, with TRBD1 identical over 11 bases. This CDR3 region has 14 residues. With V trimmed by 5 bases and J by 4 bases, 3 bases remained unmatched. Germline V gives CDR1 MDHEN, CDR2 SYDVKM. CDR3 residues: CASSMDRGLTEAFF. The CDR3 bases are TGTGCCAGCAGTATGGACAGGGGGCTCACTGAAGCTTTCTTT.

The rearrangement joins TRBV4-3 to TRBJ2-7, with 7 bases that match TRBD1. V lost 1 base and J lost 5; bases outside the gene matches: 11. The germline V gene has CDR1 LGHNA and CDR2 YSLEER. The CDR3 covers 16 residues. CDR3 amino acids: CASSQALGTALDEQYF. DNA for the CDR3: TGCGCCAGCAGCCAAGCCCTCGGGACAGCCCTTGACGAGCAGTACTTC.

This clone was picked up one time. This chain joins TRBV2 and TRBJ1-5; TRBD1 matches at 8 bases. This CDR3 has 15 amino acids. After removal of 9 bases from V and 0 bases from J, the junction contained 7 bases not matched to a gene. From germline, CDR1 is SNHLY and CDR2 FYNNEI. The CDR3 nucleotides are TGTGCCAGTGACAGGGGTCATGCTAGCAATCAGCCCCAGCATTTT. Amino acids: CASDRGHASNQPQHF.

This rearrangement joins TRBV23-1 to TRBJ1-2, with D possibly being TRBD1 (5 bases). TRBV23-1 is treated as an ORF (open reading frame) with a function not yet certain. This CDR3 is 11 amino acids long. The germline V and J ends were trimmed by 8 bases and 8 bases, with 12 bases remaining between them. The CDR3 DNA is TGCGCCAGCGAAGGTGCAGGGGGCTACACCTTC. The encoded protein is CASEGAGGYTF.

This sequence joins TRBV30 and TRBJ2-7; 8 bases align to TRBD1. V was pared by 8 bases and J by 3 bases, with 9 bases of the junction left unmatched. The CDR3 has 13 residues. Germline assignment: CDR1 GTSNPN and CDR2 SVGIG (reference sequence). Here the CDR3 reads CAAGQGQLYEQYF. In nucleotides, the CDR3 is TGTGCCGCCGGACAGGGCCAACTCTACGAGCAGTACTTC.

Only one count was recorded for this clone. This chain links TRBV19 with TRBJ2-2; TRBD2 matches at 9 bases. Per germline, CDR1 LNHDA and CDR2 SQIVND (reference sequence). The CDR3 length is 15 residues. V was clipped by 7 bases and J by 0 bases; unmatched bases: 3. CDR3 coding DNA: TGTGCCAGTATGCTAGCGGGAACGAACACCGGGGAGCTGTTTTTT. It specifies CASMLAGTNTGELFF.

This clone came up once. In DNA, the CDR3 is TGTGCCAGCAGCTTGTTTAACACTGAAGCTTTCTTT. Its protein is CASSLFNTEAFF. The rearrangement links TRBV5-5 to TRBJ1-1, with no clear D. The V gene lost 1 base and the J gene lost 2 bases, with 3 bases spanning the gap. From germline, CDR1 is SGHKS and CDR2 YYEKEE (reference sequence). This CDR3 contains 12 residues. Using reference TRBV5-5 and TRBJ1-1 for the parts outside the CDR3, the full variable domain is DAGVTQSPTHLIKTRGQQVTLRCSPISGHKSVSWYQQVLGQGPQFIFQYYEKEERGRGNFPDRFSARQFPNYSSELNVNALLLGDSALYLCASSLFNTEAFFGQGTRLTVV.

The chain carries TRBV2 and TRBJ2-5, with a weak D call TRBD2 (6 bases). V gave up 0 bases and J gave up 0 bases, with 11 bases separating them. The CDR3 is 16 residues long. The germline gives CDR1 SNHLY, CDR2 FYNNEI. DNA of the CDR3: TGTGCCAGCAGTGAAGCGCGCGGGACGGACCAAGAGACCCAGTACTTC. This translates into CASSEARGTDQETQYF. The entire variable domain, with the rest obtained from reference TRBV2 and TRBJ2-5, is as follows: EPEVTQTPSHQVTQMGQEVILRCVPISNHLYFYWYRQILGQKVEFLVSFYNNEISEKSEIFDDQFSVERPDGSNFTLKIRSTKLEDSAMYFCASSEARGTDQETQYFGPGTRLLVL.

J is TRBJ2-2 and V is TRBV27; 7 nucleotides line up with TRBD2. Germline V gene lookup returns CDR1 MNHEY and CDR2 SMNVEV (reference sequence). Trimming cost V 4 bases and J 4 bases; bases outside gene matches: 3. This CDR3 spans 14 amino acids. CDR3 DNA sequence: TGTGCCAGCAGTTCGCTAGCGGTCACCGGGGAGCTGTTTTTT. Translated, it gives CASSSLAVTGELFF.

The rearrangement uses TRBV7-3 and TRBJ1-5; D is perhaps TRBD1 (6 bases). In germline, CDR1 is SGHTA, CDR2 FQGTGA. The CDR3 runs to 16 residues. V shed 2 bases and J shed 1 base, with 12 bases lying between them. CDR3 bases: TGTGCCAGCAGCTTACTCCACAGGGTAAGCAATCAGCCCCAGCATTTT. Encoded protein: CASSLLHRVSNQPQHF.

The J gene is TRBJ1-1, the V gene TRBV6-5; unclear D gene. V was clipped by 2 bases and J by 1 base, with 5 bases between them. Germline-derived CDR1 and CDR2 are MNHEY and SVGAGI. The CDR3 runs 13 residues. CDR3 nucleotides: TGTGCCAGCAGTTACAACGGGAACACTGAAGCTTTCTTT. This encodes CASSYNGNTEAFF.

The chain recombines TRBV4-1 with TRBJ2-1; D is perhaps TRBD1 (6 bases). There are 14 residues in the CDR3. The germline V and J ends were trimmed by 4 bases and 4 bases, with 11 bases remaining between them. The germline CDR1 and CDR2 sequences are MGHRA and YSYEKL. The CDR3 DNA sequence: TGCGCCAGCAGCCGGGTCGGACAGTACAATGAGCAGTTCTTC. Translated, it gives CASSRVGQYNEQFF.

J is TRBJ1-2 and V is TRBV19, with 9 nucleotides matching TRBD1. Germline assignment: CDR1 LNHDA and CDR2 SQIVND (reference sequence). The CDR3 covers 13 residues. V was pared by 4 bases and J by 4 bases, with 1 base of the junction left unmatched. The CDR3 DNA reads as TGTGCCAGTAGTACGACAGGGGGCTATGGCTACACCTTC. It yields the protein CASSTTGGYGYTF.